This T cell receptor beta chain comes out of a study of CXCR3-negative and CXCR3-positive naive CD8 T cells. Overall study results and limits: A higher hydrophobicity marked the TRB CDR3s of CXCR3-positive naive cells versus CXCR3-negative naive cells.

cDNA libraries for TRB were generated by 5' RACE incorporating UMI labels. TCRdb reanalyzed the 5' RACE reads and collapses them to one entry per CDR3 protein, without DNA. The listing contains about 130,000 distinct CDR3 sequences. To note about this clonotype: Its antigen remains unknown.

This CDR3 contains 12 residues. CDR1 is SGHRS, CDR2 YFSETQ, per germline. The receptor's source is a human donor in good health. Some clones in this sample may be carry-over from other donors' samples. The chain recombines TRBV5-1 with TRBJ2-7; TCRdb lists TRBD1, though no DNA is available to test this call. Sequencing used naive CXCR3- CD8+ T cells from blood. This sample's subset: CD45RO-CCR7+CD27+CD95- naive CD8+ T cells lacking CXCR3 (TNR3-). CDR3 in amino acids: CASSPQGWNQYF.